This record looks at one T cell receptor (beta chain) sequence and its context. These data are taken from a study of shared T cell receptors in the human thymus. The data were produced by immunoSEQ multiplex PCR, yet TCRdb's version contains in-frame clones alone and is incomplete. The data show hundreds of thousands of clones, about 80% seen once. Separately, the same data were catalogued under a study of human thymus T cells. That publication notes: Thymus pieces cut out during corrective heart surgery were the tissue that was used. Related work showed strongly overlapping thymic repertoires across unrelated individuals.

Sequencing was done on a sample of thymocytes. The TCR comes from a boy less than two years old with a congenital heart defect.

CDR3 in DNA: TGTGCCAGCAGCCCTCCAAGCGGGAGCTGGATTGAGCAGTTCTTC. This codes for CASSPPSGSWIEQFF. V and J are TRBV28 and TRBJ2-1; 8 nucleotides agree with TRBD2. Looked up from germline, CDR1 is MDHEN and CDR2 is SYDVKM. The CDR3 contains 15 residues. V was clipped by 6 bases and J by 9 bases; unmatched bases: 13. Using reference TRBV28 and TRBJ2-1 for the parts outside the CDR3, the full variable domain is DVKVTQSSRYLVKRTGEKVFLECVQDMDHENMFWYRQDPGLGLRLIYFSYDVKMKEKGDIPEGYSVSREKKERFSLILESASTNQTSMYLCASSPPSGSWIEQFFGPGTRLTVL.